This is a list of T cell receptor beta chains from one sample in a study of identical twins. TCRdb redid the calling of the 5' RACE reads with MiXCR, one entry per CDR3 protein. In the table there are a few hundred thousand distinct CDR3 sequences, approximately 10% of which are singletons. Sequencing was carried out using naive T cells sorted from blood. The receptors come from a woman aged 45-65 years in good health. Each CDR3 is given with its conserved first and last residue. D genes are given only for firm matches. A clone size is listed for some rows: how often the clone was seen (once, few, many), or a class if it is expanded.

v_gene	d_gene	abundance	j_gene	CDR3aa	CDR3nt
TRBV12-3/TRBV12-4	NA	NA	TRBJ1-5	CASRLQGGGNQPQHF	TGTGCCAGCAGACTACAGGGCGGCGGCAATCAGCCCCAGCATTTT
TRBV20-1	TRBD2	few	TRBJ2-7	CSAITSGVSYEQYF	TGCAGTGCTATCACTAGCGGGGTCTCCTACGAGCAGTACTTC
TRBV11-3	NA	few	TRBJ1-1	CASSPPRGGLTEAFF	TGTGCCAGCAGCCCCCCCCGGGGAGGGCTCACTGAAGCTTTCTTT
TRBV5-1	NA	many	TRBJ2-1	CASSLAGASYNEQFF	TGCGCCAGCAGCTTGGCCGGGGCTTCCTACAATGAGCAGTTCTTC
TRBV7-9	TRBD2	few	TRBJ2-3	CASSYVSGSRDTQYF	TGTGCCAGCAGCTACGTTAGCGGGAGCAGAGATACGCAGTATTTT
TRBV27	NA	NA	TRBJ2-7	CASSGLNYEQYF	TGTGCCAGCAGCGGACTGAATTACGAGCAGTACTTC
TRBV20-1	TRBD2	many	TRBJ2-5	CSARLAGVQETQYF	TGCAGTGCGAGACTAGCGGGAGTCCAAGAGACCCAGTACTTC
TRBV5-1	NA	few	TRBJ2-5	CASQLGLEQGTQYF	TGCGCCAGCCAGCTTGGGTTGGAACAAGGGACCCAGTACTTC
TRBV23-1	NA	few	TRBJ2-7	CASSQPTGVAQYF	TGCGCCAGCAGTCAACCAACAGGAGTCGCGCAGTACTTC
TRBV12-3/TRBV12-4	NA	many	TRBJ2-7	CASSFGRGTDEQYF	TGTGCCAGCAGTTTCGGCAGGGGAACGGACGAGCAGTACTTC